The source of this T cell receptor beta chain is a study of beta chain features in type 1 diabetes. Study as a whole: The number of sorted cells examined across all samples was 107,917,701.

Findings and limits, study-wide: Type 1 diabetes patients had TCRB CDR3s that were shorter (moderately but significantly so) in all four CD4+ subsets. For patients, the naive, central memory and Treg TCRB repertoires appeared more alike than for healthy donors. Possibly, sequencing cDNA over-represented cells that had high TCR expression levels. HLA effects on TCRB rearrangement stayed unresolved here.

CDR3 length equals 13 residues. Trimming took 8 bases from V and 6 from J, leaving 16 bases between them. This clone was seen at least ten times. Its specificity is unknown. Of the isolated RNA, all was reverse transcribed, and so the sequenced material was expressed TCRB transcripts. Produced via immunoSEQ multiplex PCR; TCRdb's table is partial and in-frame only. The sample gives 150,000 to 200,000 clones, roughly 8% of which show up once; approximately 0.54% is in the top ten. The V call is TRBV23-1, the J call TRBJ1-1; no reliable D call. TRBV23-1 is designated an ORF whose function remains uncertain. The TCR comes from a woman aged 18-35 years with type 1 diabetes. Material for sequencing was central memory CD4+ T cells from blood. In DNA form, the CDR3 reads TGCGCCAGCCCTCGGAGAGGGAGGCCTGAAGCTTTCTTT. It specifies CASPRRGRPEAFF.